A selection of T cell receptor beta chains follows, all from one sample in a study of T-cell reconstitution after alpha-beta-depleted transplantation in children. Using its own MiXCR run on the PCR reads, TCRdb lists one record per CDR3 protein. The sample lists 750,000 to 950,000 distinct CDR3 sequences, 15% to 20% occurring once. Sequencing used PBMCs, mostly from graft donor cells, obtained 360 days after TCRalphabeta/CD19-depleted stem cell transplant. The origin of the receptors is a male patient younger than 18 who had a stem cell transplant for acute lymphoblastic leukemia, so the T cells may come from the graft donor. Both conserved end residues are part of each CDR3. The D gene is left open where the match is weak.

J,D,V,CDR3
TRBJ2-6,NA,TRBV11-1,CASSLGPGSASGANVLTF
TRBJ2-2,TRBD1,TRBV10-3,CAITKDRANTGELFF
TRBJ2-7,NA,TRBV30,CAWNRQAYEQYF
TRBJ2-7,TRBD1,TRBV10-3,CAIRGTGRNEQYF
TRBJ2-7,NA,TRBV3-1,CASSQDEGGPDEQYF
TRBJ2-3,TRBD2,TRBV20-1,CSASFTSGKPFTDTQYF
TRBJ1-4,TRBD1,TRBV12-3/TRBV12-4,CASRFDRENEKLFF
TRBJ2-1,NA,TRBV6-5,CASSYVSSNEQFF
TRBJ2-7,NA,TRBV5-1,CASSPTGDPIYEQYF
TRBJ2-7,NA,TRBV20-1,CSVTFPYEQYF
TRBJ1-1,NA,TRBV7-9,CASSAPRANTEAFF
TRBJ2-5,NA,TRBV7-3,CASSLFGGGRETQYF
TRBJ1-1,TRBD1,TRBV5-1,CASRASPKKTGGTEAFF
TRBJ2-1,TRBD2,TRBV25-1,CASSEWTSGLNEQFF
TRBJ2-3,NA,TRBV12-3/TRBV12-4,CASSLLPGFTHDTQYF
TRBJ2-3,TRBD2,TRBV5-1,CASRTFSGLENTQYF
TRBJ2-1,NA,TRBV4-1,CASSSELGGSYNEQFF
TRBJ1-1,NA,TRBV19,CASSIGAQETFF
TRBJ2-7,NA,TRBV5-1,CASNPEGGSYEQYF
TRBJ2-6,NA,TRBV7-2,CASTPWVSGANVLTF
TRBJ1-2,NA,TRBV3-1,CASSQGGVYGYTF
TRBJ2-5,NA,TRBV7-8,CASRTWDSPKDTQYF
TRBJ2-3,NA,TRBV5-5,CASSPGEVRDTQYF
TRBJ2-1,NA,TRBV10-3,CAISEFDREGGHEQFF
TRBJ2-3,TRBD2,TRBV11-2,CASRGGDTDTQYF
TRBJ2-1,TRBD1,TRBV19,CASSYGRDRLYNEQFF
TRBJ2-7,NA,TRBV5-1,CASSPGLVNDFYEQYF
TRBJ2-5,TRBD1,TRBV11-2,CASSLDVVYGDSETQYF
TRBJ2-3,NA,TRBV5-5,CARDKALEGTDTQYF
TRBJ2-1,TRBD2,TRBV5-1,CASSGLVAVSYNEQFF
TRBJ2-7,NA,TRBV12-3/TRBV12-4,CATLGHPYEQYF
TRBJ1-4,NA,TRBV7-6,CASGSQRVGYEKLFF
TRBJ2-1,NA,TRBV4-1,CASSQAPFRGKEQFF
TRBJ2-7,NA,TRBV4-1,CASSQGPVKVGYEQYF
TRBJ2-1,TRBD1,TRBV20-1,CSATRADRGRPYNEQFF
TRBJ2-7,NA,TRBV6-1,CASSPIRQPLYEQYF
TRBJ2-3,NA,TRBV29-1,CSVDPRDSTQYF
TRBJ1-2,NA,TRBV27,CASSLHRDRIRGYTF
TRBJ2-7,NA,TRBV6-1,CASYRDLTRDEQYF
TRBJ2-5,NA,TRBV5-1,CASSFLQASETQYF
TRBJ2-1,NA,TRBV12-3/TRBV12-4,CASSFRGGGSYNEQFF
TRBJ2-7,NA,TRBV4-2,CASSQDLGALSYEQYF
TRBJ2-7,NA,TRBV18,CASSPAGLTYEQYF
TRBJ2-7,TRBD2,TRBV5-6,CASSPFLTSGRVSQYF
TRBJ1-2,NA,TRBV29-1,CSVRGEATNYGYTF
TRBJ1-5,NA,TRBV27,CASRELDRPHQPQHF
TRBJ2-5,NA,TRBV10-1,CASSELTSWGKAQYF
TRBJ2-3,NA,TRBV7-9,CASSFGEDTQYF
TRBJ1-5,NA,TRBV30,CAWSRRAGNQPQHF
TRBJ1-1,NA,TRBV29-1,CSVGLGPNTEAFF
TRBJ2-7,TRBD2,TRBV6-1,CASSAGGVSYEQYF